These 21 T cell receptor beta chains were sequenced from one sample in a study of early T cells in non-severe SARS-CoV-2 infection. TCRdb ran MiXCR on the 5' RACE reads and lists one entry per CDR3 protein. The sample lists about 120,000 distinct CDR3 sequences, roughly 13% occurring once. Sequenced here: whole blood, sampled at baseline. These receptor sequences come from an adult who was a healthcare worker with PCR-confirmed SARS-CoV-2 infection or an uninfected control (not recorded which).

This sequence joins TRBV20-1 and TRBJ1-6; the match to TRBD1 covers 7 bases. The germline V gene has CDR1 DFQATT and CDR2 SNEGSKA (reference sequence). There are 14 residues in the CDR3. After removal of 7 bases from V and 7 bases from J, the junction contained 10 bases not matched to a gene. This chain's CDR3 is CSVGGDSVNSPLHF. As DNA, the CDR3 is TGCAGTGTAGGCGGGGACAGCGTAAATTCACCCCTCCACTTT.

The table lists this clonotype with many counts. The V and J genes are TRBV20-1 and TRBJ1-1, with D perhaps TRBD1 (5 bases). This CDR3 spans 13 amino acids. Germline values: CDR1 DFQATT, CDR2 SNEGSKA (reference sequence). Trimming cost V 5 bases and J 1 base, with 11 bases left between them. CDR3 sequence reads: CSAEKTENTEAFF. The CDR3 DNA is TGCAGTGCTGAGAAGACAGAGAACACTGAAGCTTTCTTT.

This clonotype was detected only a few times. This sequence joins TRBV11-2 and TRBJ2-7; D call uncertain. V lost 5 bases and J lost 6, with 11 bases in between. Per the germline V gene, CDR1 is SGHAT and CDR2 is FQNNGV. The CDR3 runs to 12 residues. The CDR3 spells CASSQGISEQYF. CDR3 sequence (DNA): TGTGCCAGCAGCCAAGGGATTTCCGAGCAGTACTTC.

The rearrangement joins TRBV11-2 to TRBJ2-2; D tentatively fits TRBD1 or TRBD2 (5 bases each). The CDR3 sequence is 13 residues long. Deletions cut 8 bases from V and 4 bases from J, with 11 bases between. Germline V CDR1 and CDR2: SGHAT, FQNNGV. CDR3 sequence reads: CASLWGFTGELFF. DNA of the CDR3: TGTGCCAGCCTCTGGGGGTTCACCGGGGAGCTGTTTTTT.

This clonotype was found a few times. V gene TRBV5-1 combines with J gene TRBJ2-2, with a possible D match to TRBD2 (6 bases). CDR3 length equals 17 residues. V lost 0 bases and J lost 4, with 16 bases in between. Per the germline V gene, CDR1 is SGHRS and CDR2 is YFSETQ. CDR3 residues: CASSLGAHPGGTGELFF. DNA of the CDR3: TGCGCCAGCAGCTTGGGGGCCCACCCCGGGGGCACCGGGGAGCTGTTTTTT.

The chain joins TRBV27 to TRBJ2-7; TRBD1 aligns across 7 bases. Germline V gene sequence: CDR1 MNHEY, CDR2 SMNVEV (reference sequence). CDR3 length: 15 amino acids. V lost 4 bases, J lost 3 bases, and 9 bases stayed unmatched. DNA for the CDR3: TGTGCCAGCAGTTCACCCGGACAGGTCGGCTACGAGCAGTACTTC. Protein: CASSSPGQVGYEQYF.

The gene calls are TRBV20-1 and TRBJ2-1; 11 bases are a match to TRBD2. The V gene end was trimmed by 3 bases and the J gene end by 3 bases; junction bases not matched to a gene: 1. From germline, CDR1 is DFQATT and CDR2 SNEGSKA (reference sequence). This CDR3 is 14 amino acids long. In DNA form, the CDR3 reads TGCAGTGCTAGGGGACTAGCGGACTACAATGAGCAGTTCTTC. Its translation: CSARGLADYNEQFF.

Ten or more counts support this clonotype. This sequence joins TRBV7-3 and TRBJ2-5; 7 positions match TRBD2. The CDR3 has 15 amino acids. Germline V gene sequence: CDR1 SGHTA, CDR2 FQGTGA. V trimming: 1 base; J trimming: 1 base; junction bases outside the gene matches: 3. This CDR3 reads CASSLMAGAQETQYF. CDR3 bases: TGTGCCAGCAGCTTAATGGCGGGAGCCCAAGAGACCCAGTACTTC.

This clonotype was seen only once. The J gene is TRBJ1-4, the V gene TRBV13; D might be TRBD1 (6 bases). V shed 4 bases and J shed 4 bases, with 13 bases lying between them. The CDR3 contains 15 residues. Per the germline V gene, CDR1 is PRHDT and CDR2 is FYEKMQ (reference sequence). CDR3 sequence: CASSSRGLGNEKLFF. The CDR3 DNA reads TGTGCCAGCAGCTCGAGGGGGTTGGGTAATGAAAAACTGTTTTTT. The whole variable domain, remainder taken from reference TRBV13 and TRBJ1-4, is AAGVIQSPRHLIKEKRETATLKCYPIPRHDTVYWYQQGPGQDPQFLISFYEKMQSDKGSIPDRFSAQQFSDYHSELNMSSLELGDSALYFCASSSRGLGNEKLFFGSGTQLSVL.

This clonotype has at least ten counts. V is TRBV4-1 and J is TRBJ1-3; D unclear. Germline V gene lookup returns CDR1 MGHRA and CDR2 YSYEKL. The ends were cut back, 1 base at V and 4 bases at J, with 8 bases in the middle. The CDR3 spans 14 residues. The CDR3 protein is CASSQAGEGNTIYF. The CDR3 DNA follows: TGCGCCAGCAGCCAAGCCGGGGAAGGAAACACCATATATTTT.

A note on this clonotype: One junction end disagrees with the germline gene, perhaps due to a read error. CDR3 nucleotide sequence: TGTCCCAGCAGCTTTTTGCCCGGGACAGGGACTTCACCCCTCCACTTT. It codes for CPSSFLPGTGTSPLHF. The genes are TRBV11-2 and TRBJ1-6, with 9 nucleotides matching TRBD1. Per germline, CDR1 SGHAT and CDR2 FQNNGV. This CDR3 is built from 16 residues.

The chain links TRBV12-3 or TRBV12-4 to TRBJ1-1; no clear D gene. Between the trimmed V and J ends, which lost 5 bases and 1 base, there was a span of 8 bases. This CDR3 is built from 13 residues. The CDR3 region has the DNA TGTGCCAGCAGTGTTACATCGAACACTGAAGCTTTCTTT. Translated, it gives CASSVTSNTEAFF.

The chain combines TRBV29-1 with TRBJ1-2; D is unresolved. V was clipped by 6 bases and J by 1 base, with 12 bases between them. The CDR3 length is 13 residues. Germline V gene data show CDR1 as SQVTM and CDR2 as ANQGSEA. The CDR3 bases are TGCAGCGTAACCCGTGCGGATAACTATGGCTACACCTTC. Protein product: CSVTRADNYGYTF.

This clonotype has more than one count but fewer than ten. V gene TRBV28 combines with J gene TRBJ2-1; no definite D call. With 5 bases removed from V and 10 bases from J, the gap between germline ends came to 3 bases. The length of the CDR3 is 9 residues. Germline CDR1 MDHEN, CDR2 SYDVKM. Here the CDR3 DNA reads TGTGCCAGCAGTAGAGAGCAGTTCTTC. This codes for CASSREQFF.

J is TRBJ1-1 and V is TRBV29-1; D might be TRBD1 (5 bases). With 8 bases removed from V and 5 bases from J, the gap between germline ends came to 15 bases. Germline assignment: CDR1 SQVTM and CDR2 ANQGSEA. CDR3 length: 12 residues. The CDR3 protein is CSQTVQGTEAFF. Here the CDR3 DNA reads TGCAGCCAAACTGTCCAGGGAACTGAAGCTTTCTTT.

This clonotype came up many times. In DNA form, the CDR3 reads TGTGCCAGCAGTTACTCGAACAGGGATTGGCAGCCCCAGCATTTT. Translation gives CASSYSNRDWQPQHF. The chain combines TRBV6-2 or TRBV6-3 with TRBJ1-5; TRBD1 might be the D (6 bases). Deletions cut 0 bases from V and 7 bases from J, with 13 bases between. The V gene's germline CDR1 is MNHEY and CDR2 SVGEGT. The CDR3 is 15 residues long.

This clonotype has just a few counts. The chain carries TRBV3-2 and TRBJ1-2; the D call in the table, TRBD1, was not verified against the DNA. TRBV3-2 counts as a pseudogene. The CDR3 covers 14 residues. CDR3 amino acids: CASSQDFQGYGYTF. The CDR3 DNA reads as TGTGCCAGCAGCCAAGATTTCCAGGGATATGGCTACACCTTC.

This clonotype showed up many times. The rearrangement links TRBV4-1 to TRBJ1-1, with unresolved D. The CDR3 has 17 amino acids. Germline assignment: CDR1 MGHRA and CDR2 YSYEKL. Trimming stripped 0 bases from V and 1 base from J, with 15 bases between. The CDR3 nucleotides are TGCGCCAGCAGCCAAGAAGAGATTCCGGACTCGAACACTGAAGCTTTCTTT. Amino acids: CASSQEEIPDSNTEAFF.

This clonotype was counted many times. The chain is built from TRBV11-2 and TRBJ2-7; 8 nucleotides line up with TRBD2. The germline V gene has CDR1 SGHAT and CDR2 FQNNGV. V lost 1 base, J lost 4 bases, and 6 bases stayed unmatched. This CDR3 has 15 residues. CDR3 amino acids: CASSLVAGGLYEQYF. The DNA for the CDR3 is TGTGCCAGCAGCTTAGTCGCGGGAGGTCTATACGAGCAGTACTTC.

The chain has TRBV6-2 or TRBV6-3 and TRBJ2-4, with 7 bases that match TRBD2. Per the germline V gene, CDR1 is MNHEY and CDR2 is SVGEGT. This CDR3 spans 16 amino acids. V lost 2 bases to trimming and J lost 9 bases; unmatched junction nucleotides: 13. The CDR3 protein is CASSYPSSGGSPIQYF. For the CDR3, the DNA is TGTGCCAGCAGTTACCCCTCGTCCGGGGGGTCGCCCATTCAGTACTTC.

CDR3 loop: CASSPVDRDSPLHF. The CDR3 bases are TGTGCCAGCTCGCCCGTAGATCGGGATTCACCCCTCCACTTT. The chain uses TRBV18 and TRBJ1-6; unclear D gene. The CDR3 length is 14 residues. CDR1 is KGHSH and CDR2 is LQKENI in the germline V gene. Trimming stripped 6 bases from V and 8 bases from J, with 14 bases between.